This TCR beta chain was profiled in a study of cytotoxic CD8 clonotypes in ibrutinib-treated CLL. Across the whole study: Response sampling occurred after a median around 11 months of treatment (range 6 to 36). Points from the study as a whole: Clonality was higher at ibrutinib response and returned toward baseline at progression. Private clonotypes, not public ones, expanded at ibrutinib response.

Germline CDR1 reads MGHDK; CDR2 reads SYGVNS. V was pared by 1 base and J by 4 bases, with 10 bases between. This CDR3 has 14 residues. Assay used: immunoSEQ multiplex PCR; TCRdb lists only in-frame clones, some missing. This sample has about 250,000 clones, with less than 75% found just once. Of note for this clone: Its specificity is not known.

Here the sequenced sample was PBMCs, taken after 24 months of ibrutinib treatment. This receptor was taken from a human donor with chronic lymphocytic leukemia. The V gene is TRBV25-1, the J gene TRBJ2-5; no reliable D call. The CDR3 reads CASSESRGRETQYF. The CDR3 DNA sequence: TGTGCCAGCAGTGAATCACGCGGAAGAGAGACCCAGTACTTC.